Included here is one TCR beta chain sequence, with context. Antigen unknown. The data belong to a study of cytomegalovirus exposure and HLA in healthy donors. The PCR ran on 60 Vbeta and 13 Jbeta primers. Data came from immunoSEQ multiplex PCR; TCRdb stores just in-frame clones and leaves some out. The profile covers about 140,000 clones, with 65% to 80% appearing a single time and 8.8% taken by the ten largest. Study results and limitations: With further analysis later on, most CMV-associated TCR beta chains appeared HLA-restricted.

CDR3 length: 14 amino acids. The trim removed 8 bases at V and 5 bases at J, leaving 11 bases unmatched. Per the germline V gene, CDR1 is SEHNR and CDR2 is FQNEAQ (reference sequence). This sequence was found in a woman aged 45 to 65 in good health and CMV-seropositive. What was sequenced was PBMCs. The V gene is TRBV7-9, the J gene TRBJ2-7; 8 bases are shared with TRBD2. The CDR3 loop reads CASYRGGASHEQYF. As DNA, the CDR3 is TGTGCCAGCTATCGGGGGGGGGCTTCCCACGAGCAGTACTTC.